The 20 T cell receptor beta chains below all came from one sample that was sequenced in a study of T cells in tumors after PD-1 blockade. The method was immunoSEQ multiplex PCR; TCRdb's version includes in-frame clones alone and lacks a portion of them. The sample holds about 47,000 clones, roughly 73% seen once. The sequences come from PBMCs, collected before anti-PD-1 treatment. The source of these receptors is a human donor with basal cell carcinoma.

The chain joins TRBV2 to TRBJ2-5, with 9 bases aligning to TRBD1. The junction had 5 bases not matched to a gene; V was cut back by 4 bases and J by 5 bases. Germline V lookup: CDR1 SNHLY, CDR2 FYNNEI. The CDR3 has 14 amino acids. The CDR3 nucleotides are TGTGCCAGCAGTGTCGGACAGGGGAGGGAGACCCAGTACTTC. This gives the protein CASSVGQGRETQYF. Full variable domain (missing parts from reference TRBV2 and TRBJ2-5): EPEVTQTPSHQVTQMGQEVILRCVPISNHLYFYWYRQILGQKVEFLVSFYNNEISEKSEIFDDQFSVERPDGSNFTLKIRSTKLEDSAMYFCASSVGQGRETQYFGPGTRLLVL.

The chain is built from TRBV7-8 and TRBJ2-3; D is possibly TRBD2 (6 bases). Germline CDR1 SGHVS, CDR2 FQNEAQ. The length of the CDR3 is 14 residues. The ends were cut back, 5 bases at V and 0 bases at J, with 9 bases in the middle. In DNA, the CDR3 is TGTGCCAGCAGCGTGGAGGGTAGCACAGATACGCAGTATTTT. Its protein is CASSVEGSTDTQYF.

The gene calls are TRBV10-1 and TRBJ2-1; tentatively, D is TRBD1 or TRBD2 (7 bases each). CDR3 length: 13 amino acids. Germline values: CDR1 WNHNN, CDR2 SYGVQD (reference sequence). The CDR3 reads CETTGRGYNEQFF. DNA of the CDR3: TGCGAAACGACAGGGAGGGGCTACAATGAGCAGTTCTTC.

This clone was observed a handful of times. The chain employs TRBV4-1 and TRBJ1-5; a possible D gene is TRBD1 (5 bases). Trimming took off 0 bases at V and 7 bases at J, with 10 bases between the two ends. This CDR3 is 14 amino acids long. Germline V lookup: CDR1 MGHRA, CDR2 YSYEKL. CDR3 loop: CASSQDKGRQPQHF. DNA for the CDR3: TGCGCCAGCAGCCAAGATAAGGGGCGGCAGCCCCAGCATTTT.

As DNA, the CDR3 is TGTGCCAGCAGCGGACTAGCGGGAGTAGTGGGAACCGGGGAGCTGTTTTTT. Amino acids: CASSGLAGVVGTGELFF. The chain carries TRBV7-8 and TRBJ2-2; 13 nucleotides line up with TRBD2. J gave up 5 bases and V 5 bases, and 8 bases lay outside the gene matches. Per the germline V gene, CDR1 is SGHVS and CDR2 is FQNEAQ. The CDR3 covers 17 residues. The whole variable domain, remainder taken from reference TRBV7-8 and TRBJ2-2, is GAGVSQSPRYKVAKRGQDVALRCDPISGHVSLFWYQQALGQGPEFLTYFQNEAQLDKSGLPSDRFFAERPEGSVSTLKIQRTQQEDSAVYLCASSGLAGVVGTGELFFGEGSRLTVL.

This clone was counted a single time. This rearrangement joins TRBV12-3 or TRBV12-4 to TRBJ1-5, with D perhaps TRBD1 (5 bases). Trimming removed 3 bases at V and 4 bases at J, with 7 bases between. The CDR3 totals 13 residues. CDR3 protein: CASSFGGNQPQHF. The DNA for the CDR3 is TGTGCCAGCAGTTTTGGGGGGAATCAGCCCCAGCATTTT.

CDR3 protein: CASSKDRKYYEQYF. The CDR3, as DNA: TGTGCCAGCAGCAAAGATCGCAAATACTACGAGCAGTACTTC. The rearrangement uses TRBV21-1 and TRBJ2-7. TRBV21-1 is designated a pseudogene. The CDR3 has 14 amino acids.

J is TRBJ1-1 and V is TRBV21-1; the table's D gene call, TRBD1, was not cross checked with the DNA. TRBV21-1 is listed as a pseudogene. CDR3 length equals 15 residues. As DNA, the CDR3 is TGTGCCAGCAGCAAAGGTGTCAGGGGTTTCACTGAAGCTTTCTTT. Translation gives CASSKGVRGFTEAFF.

Comment on this clone: Its ends do not fully match the called genes, so a read error is possible. This rearrangement joins TRBV3-1 (or the pseudogene TRBV3-2) to TRBJ1-4; 7 bases are a match to TRBD1. Germline values: CDR1 LGHDT, CDR2 YNNKEL (reference sequence). This CDR3 has 15 residues. The CDR3 nucleotides read TGTGCCAACAGCCCGGGGACAGTGTTTAATGAAAAACTGTTTTTT. It translates to CANSPGTVFNEKLFF.

This chain connects TRBV7-8 to TRBJ1-1; D is undetermined. The CDR3 length is 15 residues. The V end lost 1 base, the J end lost 5 bases, and 14 bases lay between the germline ends. From germline, CDR1 is SGHVS and CDR2 FQNEAQ. The CDR3 spells CASSLVSASGTEAFF. The CDR3 bases are TGTGCCAGCAGCTTAGTCTCGGCGAGTGGAACTGAAGCTTTCTTT.

The V and J genes are TRBV5-1 and TRBJ1-3; 9 bases align to TRBD1. Germline CDR1 and CDR2: SGHRS and YFSETQ. Losses at the gene ends were 5 bases for V and 4 bases for J; bases not matched to a gene: 7. The CDR3 extends over 15 amino acids. CDR3 loop: CASSTGGAKGNTIYF. The CDR3 DNA reads as TGCGCCAGCAGTACAGGGGGCGCGAAAGGAAACACCATATATTTT.

The chain employs TRBV13 and TRBJ2-7, with D maybe TRBD1 (6 bases). The CDR3 contains 15 residues. Germline V gene lookup returns CDR1 PRHDT and CDR2 FYEKMQ (reference sequence). Trimming took 5 bases from V and 3 from J, leaving 17 bases between them. The DNA for the CDR3 is TGTGCCAGCAGCCAGGGGTTCGCCTCAAACTACGAGCAGTACTTC. Residues: CASSQGFASNYEQYF.

The rearrangement links TRBV6-5 to TRBJ1-3, with D maybe TRBD1 (6 bases). Trimming removed 11 bases at V and 2 bases at J, with 16 bases between. The CDR3 runs to 14 residues. The germline V gene encodes CDR1 MNHEY and CDR2 SVGAGI. CDR3 sequence reads: CAGSSGVTGNTIYF. The CDR3 DNA reads as TGTGCCGGCTCATCAGGGGTAACTGGAAACACCATATATTTT.

The chain uses TRBV18 and TRBJ1-6; no clear D. The CDR3 contains 19 residues. V was clipped by 1 base and J by 0 bases, with 16 bases between them. Germline assignment: CDR1 KGHSH and CDR2 LQKENI. CDR3 sequence (DNA): TGTGCCAGCTCACCACTTCATGCAGGATCTTCCTCCTATAATTCACCCCTCCACTTT. As protein: CASSPLHAGSSSYNSPLHF.

This chain links TRBV5-1 with TRBJ1-2, with 9 nucleotides matching TRBD1. The germline gives CDR1 SGHRS, CDR2 YFSETQ. The CDR3 has 17 amino acids. Trimming took 4 bases from V and 2 from J; bases not matched to a gene: 12. The CDR3 coding sequence is TGCGCCAGCAGCCCAACGCCCGTAGGACAGGGGAACTATGGCTACACCTTC. Encoded protein: CASSPTPVGQGNYGYTF.

The rearrangement links TRBV5-1 to TRBJ2-1; TRBD2 agrees at 11 bases. Germline V lookup: CDR1 SGHRS, CDR2 YFSETQ. The CDR3 sequence is 19 residues long. The V segment lost 0 bases and the J segment 0 bases; nucleotides outside the gene matches: 8. Written as DNA, the CDR3 is TGCGCCAGCAGCTTGGAGGGACTAGCGGAAATCAGCTCCTACAATGAGCAGTTCTTC. Residues: CASSLEGLAEISSYNEQFF.

The J gene is TRBJ1-1, the V gene TRBV28; D call uncertain. V was shortened by 5 bases and J by 11 bases, with 21 bases between the two germline ends. CDR3 length: 14 residues. Germline assignment: CDR1 MDHEN and CDR2 SYDVKM. CDR3 DNA sequence: TGTGCCAGCAGTCCAAACACCACTCCTGCTGGCGCTTTCTTT. Its translation: CASSPNTTPAGAFF.

The chain has TRBV30 and TRBJ1-6; D ambiguous. The germline V gene has CDR1 GTSNPN and CDR2 SVGIG (reference sequence). The CDR3 contains 15 residues. Trimming removed 2 bases from V and 7 bases from J, with 15 bases in between. The CDR3 nucleotides read TGTGCCTGGAGTCTCGAAGGACGGGGAAATTCACCCCTCCACTTT. Protein sequence: CAWSLEGRGNSPLHF.

The chain joins TRBV5-1 to TRBJ2-2; D is perhaps TRBD2 (5 bases). Germline CDR1 SGHRS, CDR2 YFSETQ. Deletions cut 6 bases from V and 1 base from J, with 13 bases between. This CDR3 comprises 15 residues. CDR3 sequence: CASTPDGENTGELFF. CDR3 DNA sequence: TGCGCCAGCACACCGGACGGGGAGAACACCGGGGAGCTGTTTTTT.

This clone has just one count. The chain links TRBV5-6 to TRBJ1-1, with D uncertain. Trimming removed 5 bases from V and 4 bases from J, with 9 bases in between. Germline V gives CDR1 SGHDT, CDR2 YYEEEE. This CDR3 spans 12 amino acids. Written as DNA, the CDR3 is TGTGCCAGCAGTCGCGGCCCCACTGAAGCTTTCTTT. Translating gives CASSRGPTEAFF.